This TCR beta chain was documented in a study of blood T cell repertoires in COVID-19. The CDR3 runs 10 residues. Germline-derived CDR1 and CDR2 are MNHEY and SVGAGI. This clone has a single count. An end of the junction does not agree with germline; a read error may underlie this. Generated by immunoSEQ multiplex PCR, the TCRdb table keeps only in-frame clones and is missing some. The sample has hundreds of thousands of clones, over 75% seen once. The source material was PBMCs or T cells enriched from blood (not recorded which). The source is a man aged 18 to 29 who had recovered from COVID-19. The chain combines TRBV6-5 with TRBJ2-7; D gene unclear. The CDR3 sequence is CASGYNEQYF. For the CDR3, the DNA is TGTGCCAGCGGTTATAACGAGCAGTACTTC.